This T cell receptor beta chain was documented in a study of T cells in Graves' hyperthyroidism and ophthalmopathy. Diagnosis relied on clinical symptoms, serum thyroxine and TRAb, thyroid ultrasound and orbital computed tomography. Amplification yielded TCR beta CDR3 regions, with RNA transcripts as the source. The TCR CDR3 first-round RT-PCR relied on the HTBI primer set. One entry per CDR3 protein results from TCRdb running MiXCR on the multiplex PCR reads. The sample lists 480,000 or so distinct CDR3 sequences, 35% to 50% occurring once. Germline CDR1 is SGHTA and CDR2 is FQGNSA. CDR3 length: 13 residues. Unmatched junction bases numbered 9, after V lost 8 bases and J lost 7 bases. This clonotype came up many times.

This TCR was sampled from an adult woman with Graves' disease, either hyperthyroidism or ophthalmopathy (not recorded which). The chain couples TRBV7-2 to TRBJ2-7, with TRBD2 matching over 9 bases. Sequencing was carried out using peripheral blood or thyroid tissue (not recorded which). The CDR3 coding sequence is TGTGCCAGCGCCCCAGGACTAGCGCGGGAGCAGTACTTC. This gives the protein CASAPGLAREQYF.